The 29 T cell receptor beta chains in this list originate from one sample, sequenced in a study of T cells in Graves' hyperthyroidism and ophthalmopathy (dated by TCRdb to between 2018 and 2020). Receptor amplification or capture employed multiplex PCR. The sample was run on an Illumina HiSeq 2000. The TCR beta CDR3 regions were amplified from the RNA transcripts. The TCR CDR3 was subjected to a first round of RT-PCR using the HTBI primer set and the Qiagen OneStep RT-PCR kit. TCRdb handled the public reads itself, with Q25 trimming in fastp and clone calling in MiXCR, and kept productive beta chains. Each CDR3 protein gets just one entry, which takes the most common genes and DNA from the rows behind it. This sample gives approximately 700,000 distinct CDR3 sequences in total; roughly 15% of them show up just once. The ten largest clones add up to around 7.7% of the sample. Sequencing used blood. These TCRs come from a man aged 18 to 35 with Graves' hyperthyroidism.

On this clonotype: One junction end does not reproduce the germline sequence, and a read error may be involved. The chain links TRBV12-3 or TRBV12-4 to TRBJ2-1, with D unclear. The CDR3 has 14 residues. The CDR3 DNA follows: TGTGCCAGCACCTCATCGGAACGACTCAATGAGCGGTTCTTC. This gives the protein CASTSSERLNERFF.

This clonotype has ten or more counts. The chain employs TRBV29-1 and TRBJ2-7; D is unresolved. CDR3 size: 11 residues. CDR1 and CDR2 (germline): SQVTM, ANQGSEA. Trimming stripped 6 bases from V and 0 bases from J, with 6 bases between. CDR3 nucleotide sequence: TGCAGCGTCAGGACCTCCTACGAGCAGTACTTC. It codes for CSVRTSYEQYF.

This clonotype was seen many times. This chain links TRBV27 with TRBJ2-1; TRBD2 matches 13 bases. The germline CDR1 and CDR2 sequences are MNHEY and SMNVEV (reference sequence). The CDR3 sequence is 18 residues long. Trimming took 3 bases from V and 7 from J; bases not matched to a gene: 12. The CDR3: CASSFLPTSGRAGNEQFF. The DNA for the CDR3 is TGTGCCAGCAGTTTCCTGCCCACTAGCGGGAGGGCCGGTAATGAGCAGTTCTTC.

Ten or more counts support this clonotype. The rearrangement uses TRBV2 and TRBJ2-7; tentative D call: TRBD1 (5 bases). The CDR3 runs 13 residues. The V end was cut by 7 bases, the J end by 6 bases, with 16 bases between. CDR1 is SNHLY, CDR2 FYNNEI, per germline. CDR3 DNA sequence: TGTGCCAGCAAGTGGCAGGGCCCTACCGAGCAGTACTTC. Translating it yields CASKWQGPTEQYF.

This clonotype was detected a few times. The chain employs TRBV18 and TRBJ2-3; D is possibly TRBD2 (7 bases). Germline values: CDR1 KGHSH, CDR2 LQKENI. Between the trimmed V and J ends, which lost 0 bases and 3 bases, there was a span of 13 bases. The CDR3 spans 16 residues. The CDR3 nucleotides read TGTGCCAGCTCACCACCGGGGGGGCGCGCAACAGATACGCAGTATTTT. Translated: CASSPPGGRATDTQYF.

This clonotype was seen a few times. CDR3 in DNA: TGCAGTGCCAACCTCGTCGTGTCCTACACCTTC. Protein sequence: CSANLVVSYTF. The chain couples TRBV20-1 to TRBJ1-2; D is uncertain. From germline, CDR1 is DFQATT and CDR2 SNEGSKA (reference sequence). Trimming shortened V by 6 bases and J by 10 bases, and 15 bases separated the two germline ends. CDR3 length equals 11 residues.

This chain connects TRBV30 to TRBJ1-2; 7 positions agree with TRBD1. The CDR3 consists of 13 residues. The V segment lost 0 bases and the J segment 4 bases; nucleotides outside the gene matches: 2. Per the germline V gene, CDR1 is GTSNPN and CDR2 is SVGIG (reference sequence). The CDR3 nucleotides read TGTGCCTGGAGTGTACGACAGGGCTATGGCTACACCTTC. The encoded protein is CAWSVRQGYGYTF.

This clonotype was detected only a few times. The J gene is TRBJ1-1, the V gene TRBV28; D possibly corresponds to TRBD1 (6 bases). Per germline, CDR1 MDHEN and CDR2 SYDVKM. The CDR3 covers 17 residues. Deletions cut 6 bases from V and 1 base from J, with 21 bases between. DNA for the CDR3: TGTGCCAGCAGGCCTGGGCAGGGGATAAAACCGAACACTGAAGCTTTCTTT. This codes for CASRPGQGIKPNTEAFF.

This clonotype was observed a few times. The chain joins TRBV2 to TRBJ2-1; 8 bases map to TRBD2. This CDR3 has 14 amino acids. V dropped 6 bases and J dropped 6; count of bases not matched to a gene: 7. The V gene's germline CDR1 is SNHLY and CDR2 FYNNEI. The CDR3 nucleotides read TGTGCCAGCAGCGAGCGGGAGCCCTCCAATGAGCAGTTCTTC. Translation gives CASSEREPSNEQFF.

There are many counts of this clonotype. The rearrangement links TRBV4-2 to TRBJ1-1, with D perhaps TRBD1 (5 bases). The CDR3 covers 15 residues. The V end was cut by 2 bases, the J end by 1 base, with 11 bases between. CDR1 LGHNA and CDR2 YNFKEQ come from the germline V gene. The chain's CDR3 is CASSQRDGGNTEAFF. CDR3 in DNA: TGTGCCAGCAGCCAACGTGACGGGGGGAACACTGAAGCTTTCTTT.

This clonotype has ten or more counts. V and J are TRBV5-6 and TRBJ2-5, with 9 bases fitting TRBD1. Germline V CDR1 and CDR2: SGHDT, YYEEEE. Germline trimming cut 4 bases from V and 4 bases from J; bases unmatched to any gene: 5. The CDR3 is 14 residues long. The CDR3 spells CASSRWGQGETQYF. CDR3 coding DNA: TGTGCCAGCAGCAGATGGGGACAGGGAGAGACCCAGTACTTC.

The V and J genes are TRBV11-2 and TRBJ1-4; D uncertain. The CDR3 has 15 residues. Germline CDR1 reads SGHAT; CDR2 reads FQNNGV. Trimming pared 1 base from V and 4 bases from J, leaving 10 bases between. For the CDR3, the DNA is TGTGCCAGCAGCTTAGCCGGGTCCCTTAATGAAAAACTGTTTTTT. Translating gives CASSLAGSLNEKLFF.

This clonotype was detected ten times or more. The chain employs TRBV20-1 and TRBJ2-3; 11 nucleotides match TRBD1. The junction had 8 bases not matched to a gene; V was cut back by 6 bases and J by 6 bases. The CDR3 runs to 14 residues. The V gene's germline CDR1 is DFQATT and CDR2 SNEGSKA (reference sequence). The CDR3: CSALGQGGLDTQYF. Here the CDR3 DNA reads TGCAGTGCCCTGGGACAGGGGGGGTTGGATACGCAGTATTTT.

J is TRBJ2-7 and V is TRBV4-2; the D call may be TRBD1 or TRBD2 (7 bases each). Germline-derived CDR1 and CDR2 are LGHNA and YNFKEQ. V gave up 4 bases and J gave up 6 bases, with 16 bases separating them. This CDR3 has 14 amino acids. The CDR3 nucleotides read TGTGCCAGCAGCCCCGGAGACAGGGAGGGCGAGCAGTACTTC. Translated: CASSPGDREGEQYF.

This clonotype was observed many times. J is TRBJ1-1 and V is TRBV28; maybe TRBD1 (6 bases). Germline loops: CDR1 MDHEN, CDR2 SYDVKM. The CDR3 spans 14 residues. The V and J ends lost 7 bases and 3 bases respectively, with 15 bases between them. The CDR3 nucleotides read TGTGCCAGCATCCCTCTACAGGGCGACACTGAAGCTTTCTTT. Translated, it gives CASIPLQGDTEAFF.

This clonotype was detected many times. J is TRBJ2-1 and V is TRBV6-1; 7 bases map to TRBD2. Trimming took 4 bases from V and 7 from J; bases not matched to a gene: 7. The CDR3 runs 14 residues. CDR1 MNHNS and CDR2 SASEGT come from the germline V gene. The CDR3 DNA sequence: TGTGCCAGCAGTGGCGCGGGAGCTAGGAATGAGCAGTTCTTC. Its protein product is CASSGAGARNEQFF.

This clonotype was observed many times. The chain uses TRBV7-3 and TRBJ2-3; the D is unclear. Germline CDR1 SGHTA, CDR2 FQGTGA. The V gene lost 5 bases and the J gene lost 5 bases, with 17 bases spanning the gap. This CDR3 comprises 15 residues. In DNA form, the CDR3 reads TGTGCCAGCAGCCCCCGGACCTCCCAGCGAGATACGCAGTATTTT. It specifies CASSPRTSQRDTQYF.

Points on this clonotype: The junction and the germline gene differ at one end; a read error may be behind it. V gene TRBV19 combines with J gene TRBJ1-5, with 7 bases lining up with TRBD1. Germline V CDR1 and CDR2: LNHDA, SQIVND (reference sequence). The CDR3 sequence is 21 residues long. CDR3 sequence (DNA): TGTGCCAGTAGTATCGATCCCCCCCGTTGGTCAAGACAGGGAAGCAATCAGCCCCGGCATTTT. Translating it yields CASSIDPPRWSRQGSNQPRHF.

The V gene is TRBV20-1, the J gene TRBJ2-7; D is unresolved. The CDR3 is 10 residues long. Trimming cost V 4 bases and J 5 bases, with 6 bases left between them. From germline, CDR1 is DFQATT and CDR2 SNEGSKA (reference sequence). The CDR3 sequence: CSAIFHEQYF. CDR3 bases: TGCAGTGCTATATTCCACGAGCAGTACTTC.

This clonotype was observed at least ten times. The V call is TRBV27, the J call TRBJ1-2; D unclear. This CDR3 is 14 amino acids long. V lost 3 bases and J lost 3, with 11 bases in between. Germline CDR1 reads MNHEY; CDR2 reads SMNVEV (reference sequence). CDR3 protein: CASSLGGGDYGYTF. In DNA, the CDR3 is TGTGCCAGCAGTTTGGGAGGTGGGGACTATGGCTACACCTTC.

The chain links TRBV20-1 to TRBJ1-5; the match to TRBD1 covers 11 bases. Germline V gene sequence: CDR1 DFQATT, CDR2 SNEGSKA (reference sequence). CDR3 length: 16 amino acids. Unmatched junction bases numbered 9, after V lost 6 bases and J lost 2 bases. The CDR3 sequence is CSARTGGGSGNQPQHF. CDR3 coding DNA: TGCAGTGCCAGGACAGGGGGCGGCTCTGGCAATCAGCCCCAGCATTTT.

V is TRBV10-2 and J is TRBJ2-1, with a tentative D call TRBD1 (5 bases). Germline CDR1 and CDR2: WSHSY and SAAADI. The V and J ends lost 4 bases and 9 bases respectively, with 16 bases between them. The CDR3 runs to 14 residues. The CDR3 region has the DNA TGCGCCAGCAGTGGGGCAGGGAAAGCAGGTGAGCAGTTCTTC. It translates to CASSGAGKAGEQFF.

This clonotype has only a few counts. A much larger clone is a single base away; this may be a read error. The genes are TRBV2 and TRBJ2-3; D remains ambiguous. The CDR3 length is 12 residues. The germline CDR1 and CDR2 sequences are SNHLY and FYNNEI. The CDR3 reads CASLKTSDMQYF. Here the CDR3 DNA reads TGTGCCAGCCTGAAAACCTCAGATATGCAGTATTTT. The complete variable domain, with remaining parts taken from reference TRBV2 and TRBJ2-3, reads EPEVTQTPSHQVTQMGQEVILRCVPISNHLYFYWYRQILGQKVEFLVSFYNNEISEKSEIFDDQFSVERPDGSNFTLKIRSTKLEDSAMYFCASLKTSDMQYFGPGTRLTVL.

This clonotype was seen at least ten times. The rearrangement uses TRBV30 and TRBJ1-1; D remains unclear. CDR1 is GTSNPN, CDR2 SVGIG, per germline (reference sequence). The V gene lost 3 bases and the J gene lost 5 bases, with 25 bases spanning the gap. The CDR3 runs 17 residues. CDR3 coding DNA: TGTGCCTGGAGGGGCCCTGGTCTGAGGGCGGTGTGGACTGAAGCTTTCTTT. Translating it yields CAWRGPGLRAVWTEAFF. Full variable domain (missing parts from reference TRBV30 and TRBJ1-1): SQTIHQWPATLVQPVGSPLSLECTVEGTSNPNLYWYRQAAGRGLQLLFYSVGIGQISSEVPQNLSASRPQDRQFILSSKKLLLSDSGFYLCAWRGPGLRAVWTEAFFGQGTRLTVV.

This clonotype was counted at least ten times. This rearrangement joins TRBV3-1 to TRBJ2-3; 8 bases agree with TRBD2. J was trimmed by 0 bases and V by 0 bases; bases with no gene match: 8. The CDR3 runs to 18 residues. CDR1 and CDR2 from the germline V gene are LGHDT and YNNKEL (reference sequence). CDR3 nucleotide sequence: TGTGCCAGCAGCCAAGATTACGTACTAGCGGAGAGCACAGATACGCAGTATTTT. Protein product: CASSQDYVLAESTDTQYF.

This clonotype has only a few counts. V usage is TRBV6-1 and J usage is TRBJ1-5, with D maybe TRBD1 (6 bases). This CDR3 contains 14 residues. V was clipped by 2 bases and J by 7 bases, with 12 bases between them. In germline, CDR1 is MNHNS, CDR2 SASEGT. The CDR3 loop reads CASSEQQGGQPQHF. CDR3 DNA sequence: TGTGCCAGCAGTGAACAACAGGGTGGCCAGCCCCAGCATTTT.

The chain joins TRBV7-2 to TRBJ2-2, with D perhaps TRBD1 (5 bases). Germline V gene lookup returns CDR1 SGHTA and CDR2 FQGNSA. The CDR3 has 16 amino acids. V lost 5 bases to trimming and J lost 4 bases, with 17 bases between them. CDR3 residues: CASSQGRGLLTGELFF. For the CDR3, the DNA is TGTGCCAGCAGCCAGGGTCGTGGGTTACTCACCGGGGAGCTGTTTTTT.

V gene TRBV20-1 combines with J gene TRBJ2-3, with D possibly matching TRBD2 (6 bases). The CDR3 is 14 amino acids. The V gene's germline CDR1 is DFQATT and CDR2 SNEGSKA (reference sequence). The V and J ends lost 6 bases and 1 base respectively, with 14 bases between them. The CDR3 region is CSAGGGLRTDTQYF. The CDR3 DNA follows: TGCAGTGCGGGGGGTGGGCTCCGCACAGATACGCAGTATTTT.

This clonotype was picked up many times. The chain couples TRBV20-1 to TRBJ2-1; D is possibly TRBD2 (6 bases). CDR1 and CDR2 (germline): DFQATT, SNEGSKA (reference sequence). The CDR3 sequence is 14 residues long. Trimming pared 3 bases from V and 9 bases from J, leaving 18 bases between. The CDR3 nucleotides read TGCAGTGCTAGTCGTGGGGGGACGCGTGGTGAGCAGTTCTTC. It specifies CSASRGGTRGEQFF.